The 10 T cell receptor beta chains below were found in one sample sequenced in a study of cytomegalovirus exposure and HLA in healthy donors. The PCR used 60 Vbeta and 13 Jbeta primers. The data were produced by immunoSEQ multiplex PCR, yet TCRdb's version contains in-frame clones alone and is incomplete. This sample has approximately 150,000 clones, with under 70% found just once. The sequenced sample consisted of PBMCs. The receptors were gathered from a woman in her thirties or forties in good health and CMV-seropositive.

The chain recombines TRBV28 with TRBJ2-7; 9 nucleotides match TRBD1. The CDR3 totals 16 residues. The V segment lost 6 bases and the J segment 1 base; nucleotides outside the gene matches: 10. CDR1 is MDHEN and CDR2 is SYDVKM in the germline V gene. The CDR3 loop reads CASRTLSDRGSYEQYF. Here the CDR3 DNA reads TGTGCCAGCAGGACTCTATCGGACAGGGGTTCCTACGAGCAGTACTTC.

CDR3 coding DNA: TGTGCCAGCAGCGGCGAGACTAGCGAACACAATGAGCAGTTCTTC. Translated: CASSGETSEHNEQFF. The rearrangement uses TRBV4-2 and TRBJ2-1; 8 nucleotides line up with TRBD2. J lost 5 bases, V lost 5 bases, and 8 bases had no gene match. The germline V gene encodes CDR1 LGHNA and CDR2 YNFKEQ. The length of the CDR3 is 15 residues.

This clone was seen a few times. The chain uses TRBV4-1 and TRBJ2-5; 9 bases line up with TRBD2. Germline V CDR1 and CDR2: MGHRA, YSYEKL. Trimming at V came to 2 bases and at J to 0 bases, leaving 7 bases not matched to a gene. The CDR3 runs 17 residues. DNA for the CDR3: TGCGCCAGCAGCCAAAGGCACAGCGGGGGGAACCAAGAGACCCAGTACTTC. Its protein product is CASSQRHSGGNQETQYF.

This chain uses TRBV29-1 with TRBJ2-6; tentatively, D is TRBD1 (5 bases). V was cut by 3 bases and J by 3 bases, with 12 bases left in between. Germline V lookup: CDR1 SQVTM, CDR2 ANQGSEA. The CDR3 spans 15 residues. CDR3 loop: CSVDDMGLGANVLTF. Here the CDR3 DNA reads TGCAGCGTTGATGACATGGGGCTTGGGGCCAACGTCCTGACTTTC.

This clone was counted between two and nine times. The CDR3 DNA reads TGTGCCAGCAGTCCCGGGACTCTAAACACCGGGGAGCTGTTTTTT. Residues: CASSPGTLNTGELFF. The chain combines TRBV6-5 with TRBJ2-2, with TRBD2 as a possible D gene (6 bases). The CDR3 is 15 amino acids. Germline V gives CDR1 MNHEY, CDR2 SVGAGI. Trimming stripped 5 bases from V and 2 bases from J, with 12 bases between.

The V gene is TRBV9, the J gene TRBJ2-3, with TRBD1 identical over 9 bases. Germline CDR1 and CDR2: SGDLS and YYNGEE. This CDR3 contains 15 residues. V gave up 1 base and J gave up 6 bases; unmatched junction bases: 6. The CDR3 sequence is CASSVSGTGSDTQYF. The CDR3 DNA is TGTGCCAGCAGCGTATCCGGGACAGGGTCGGATACGCAGTATTTT.

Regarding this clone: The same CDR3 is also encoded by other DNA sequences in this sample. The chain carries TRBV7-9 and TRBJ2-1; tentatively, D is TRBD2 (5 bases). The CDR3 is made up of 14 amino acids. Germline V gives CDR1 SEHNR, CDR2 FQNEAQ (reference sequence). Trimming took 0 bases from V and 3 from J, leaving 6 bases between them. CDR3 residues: CASSLAEGYNEQFF. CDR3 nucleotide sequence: TGTGCCAGCAGCTTAGCTGAGGGCTACAATGAGCAGTTCTTC.

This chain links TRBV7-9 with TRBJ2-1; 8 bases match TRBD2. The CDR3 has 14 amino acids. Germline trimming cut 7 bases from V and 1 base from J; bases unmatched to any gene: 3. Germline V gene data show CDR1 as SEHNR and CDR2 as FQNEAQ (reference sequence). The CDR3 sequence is CASKGLASYNEQFF. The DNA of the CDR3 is TGTGCCAGCAAAGGACTAGCATCCTACAATGAGCAGTTCTTC.

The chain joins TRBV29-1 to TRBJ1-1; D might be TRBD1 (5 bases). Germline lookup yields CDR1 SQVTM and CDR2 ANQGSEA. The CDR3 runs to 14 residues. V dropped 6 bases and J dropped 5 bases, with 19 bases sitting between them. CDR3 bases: TGCAGCGTCGGTTGGGCCCACGGGGGAACTGAAGCTTTCTTT. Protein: CSVGWAHGGTEAFF.

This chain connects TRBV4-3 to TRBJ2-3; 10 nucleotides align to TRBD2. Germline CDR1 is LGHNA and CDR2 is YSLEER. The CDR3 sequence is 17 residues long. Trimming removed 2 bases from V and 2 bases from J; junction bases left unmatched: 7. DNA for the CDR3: TGCGCCAGCAGCCAACGAGCGGGGGGGGGCTCCACAGATACGCAGTATTTT. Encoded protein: CASSQRAGGGSTDTQYF.